One sample yielded the 20 T cell receptor beta chains listed below, sequenced in a study of T cells in Graves' hyperthyroidism and ophthalmopathy. Amplification of TCR beta CDR3 regions was performed using RNA transcripts as template. Researchers ran a first-round RT-PCR on the TCR CDR3 using the HTBI primer set. One entry per CDR3 protein results from TCRdb running MiXCR on the multiplex PCR reads. Counted here are roughly 740,000 distinct CDR3 sequences, about 17% occurring once; the ten biggest clones make up approximately 8%. Input material: blood. The receptor source for this set is a man between 18 and 35 years old with Graves' hyperthyroidism.

This clonotype occurred many times. The CDR3 DNA reads TGTGCCACCAGCAGAGCGGGAGGTTTGATGGAGACCCAGTACTTC. It yields the protein CATSRAGGLMETQYF. The gene calls are TRBV15 and TRBJ2-5; 7 bases fit TRBD2. The V gene end was trimmed by 1 base and the J gene end by 5 bases; junction bases not matched to a gene: 7. Germline V lookup: CDR1 LNHNV, CDR2 YYDKDF (reference sequence). This CDR3 has 15 amino acids.

This chain joins TRBV20-1 and TRBJ1-2; tentative D call: TRBD1 (5 bases). The CDR3 length is 14 residues. The V end lost 6 bases, the J end lost 0 bases, and 14 bases lay between the germline ends. Germline CDR1 reads DFQATT; CDR2 reads SNEGSKA (reference sequence). The CDR3 is CSAPQGGTNYGYTF. In nucleotides, the CDR3 is TGCAGTGCCCCCCAGGGTGGTACTAACTATGGCTACACCTTC.

J is TRBJ2-1 and V is TRBV13; no firm D call. Trimming took off 2 bases at V and 8 bases at J, with 19 bases between the two ends. Germline values: CDR1 PRHDT, CDR2 FYEKMQ (reference sequence). This CDR3 comprises 16 residues. CDR3 amino acids: CASSLSDPVGEDEQFF. The DNA for the CDR3 is TGTGCCAGCAGCTTATCAGATCCGGTGGGTGAGGATGAGCAGTTCTTC.

This clonotype was observed a few times. An end of the junction differs from the germline gene, which may be a read error. This rearrangement joins TRBV19 to TRBJ2-2; TRBD1 matches at 9 bases. The germline gives CDR1 LNHDA, CDR2 SQIVND (reference sequence). The CDR3 is 14 amino acids. For the CDR3, the DNA is TGTGCCAGTAATATACAGGGGGCTAGCGGGGAGCTGTTTTTT. Translation gives CASNIQGASGELFF.

This clonotype has just a few counts. The chain joins TRBV28 to TRBJ2-7; 7 bases match TRBD2. V was pared by 8 bases and J by 4 bases, with 11 bases of the junction left unmatched. This CDR3 has 14 amino acids. Germline lookup yields CDR1 MDHEN and CDR2 SYDVKM. CDR3 nucleotides: TGTGCCAGCGGGGGGGGATCTCCGCGGTACGAGCAGTACTTC. This codes for CASGGGSPRYEQYF.

With respect to this clonotype: A much larger clone sits a single nucleotide away, making a read error possible. The V call is TRBV7-2, the J call TRBJ2-7; TRBD2 matches at 7 bases. With 8 bases clipped from V and 2 bases from J, the junction kept 12 bases outside the gene matches. The CDR3 extends over 15 amino acids. Per the germline V gene, CDR1 is SGHTA and CDR2 is FQGNSA. The CDR3 sequence: CASASPLAATYEQYF. The CDR3 nucleotides read TGTGCCAGCGCCTCTCCCCTAGCGGCAACCTACGAGCAGTACTTC. The full variable domain, rest sourced from reference TRBV7-2 and TRBJ2-7, is GAGVSQSPSNKVTEKGKDVELRCDPISGHTALYWYRQSLGQGLEFLIYFQGNSAPDKSGLPSDRFSAERTGGSVSTLTIQRTQQEDSAVYLCASASPLAATYEQYFGPGTRLTVT.

There are many counts of this clonotype. The chain couples TRBV6-2 or TRBV6-3 to TRBJ2-7; D is undetermined. The CDR3 covers 15 residues. Trimming removed 9 bases at V and 0 bases at J, with 18 bases between. The germline V gene has CDR1 MNHEY and CDR2 SVGEGT. CDR3 in DNA: TGTGCCAGTCTCCACTCCGGTGGGATCTCCTACGAGCAGTACTTC. This encodes CASLHSGGISYEQYF.

This clonotype was seen more than once but under ten times. The rearrangement links TRBV6-6 to TRBJ2-1; TRBD1 aligns across 10 bases. V lost 0 bases to trimming and J lost 3 bases; unmatched junction nucleotides: 5. Germline loops: CDR1 MNHNY, CDR2 SVGAGI (reference sequence). There are 17 residues in the CDR3. CDR3 sequence reads: CASSYSKDRGDYNEQFF. CDR3 DNA: TGTGCCAGCAGTTACTCGAAGGACAGGGGGGACTACAATGAGCAGTTCTTC.

This clonotype appeared a few times. The V gene is TRBV2, the J gene TRBJ1-5; 8 nucleotides line up with TRBD1. The CDR3 runs to 16 residues. Trimming at V came to 7 bases and at J to 9 bases, leaving 17 bases not matched to a gene. Germline values: CDR1 SNHLY, CDR2 FYNNEI. CDR3 region: CASTLRAGGADRPQHF. CDR3 DNA: TGTGCCAGCACCCTAAGGGCAGGGGGCGCAGATCGGCCCCAGCATTTT.

This clonotype was counted ten times or more. The germline gene is not matched at one end of the junction; a read error may be the cause. This chain links TRBV7-9 with TRBJ2-7; TRBD1 is a possible D gene (6 bases). Per germline, CDR1 SEHNR and CDR2 FQNEAQ (reference sequence). The CDR3 sequence is 13 residues long. The CDR3 bases are TGTGCCATCAGGGGTGATAGCTCCTACGAGCAGTATTTC. This codes for CAIRGDSSYEQYF.

This clonotype was detected ten times or more. As DNA, the CDR3 is TGTGCCAGCACCAGGACTAGCGGGAGGTCGGAGACCCAGTACTTC. It encodes CASTRTSGRSETQYF. The chain carries TRBV6-1 and TRBJ2-5, with 14 bases lining up with TRBD2. CDR1 MNHNS and CDR2 SASEGT come from the germline V gene. The CDR3 consists of 15 residues. The V segment lost 7 bases and the J segment 5 bases; nucleotides outside the gene matches: 6.

This clonotype was detected many times. J is TRBJ2-4 and V is TRBV6-1; D could derive from TRBD1 or TRBD2 (5 bases each). Looked up from germline, CDR1 is MNHNS and CDR2 is SASEGT. V dropped 6 bases and J dropped 6 bases, with 9 bases sitting between them. There are 12 residues in the CDR3. CDR3 in DNA: TGTGCCAGCAGGAGGGACGGAAACATTCAGTACTTC. Its protein is CASRRDGNIQYF.

This clonotype was observed at least ten times. The chain joins TRBV6-1 to TRBJ1-5; D is possibly TRBD1 (5 bases). CDR1 MNHNS and CDR2 SASEGT come from the germline V gene. The ends were cut back, 5 bases at V and 4 bases at J, with 15 bases in the middle. The CDR3 is 15 amino acids. CDR3 amino acids: CASSPTAGWNQPQHF. CDR3 nucleotide sequence: TGTGCCAGCAGTCCGACAGCCGGATGGAATCAGCCCCAGCATTTT.

At least ten counts were recorded for this clonotype. The chain carries TRBV30 and TRBJ1-2; a possible D gene is TRBD1 (6 bases). Trimming pared 3 bases from V and 4 bases from J, leaving 9 bases between. This CDR3 has 12 residues. CDR1 GTSNPN and CDR2 SVGIG come from the germline V gene (reference sequence). The CDR3 bases are TGTGCCTGGAGCGGCAGGGGCTATGGCTACACCTTC. It translates to CAWSGRGYGYTF.

This clonotype has a handful of counts. V usage is TRBV6-1 and J usage is TRBJ2-7; weak D call: TRBD1 (6 bases). Per the germline V gene, CDR1 is MNHNS and CDR2 is SASEGT. With 5 bases removed from V and 6 bases from J, the gap between germline ends came to 23 bases. This CDR3 has 16 residues. CDR3 nucleotides: TGTGCCAGCAGTTTGCGTAAGAGTCGGGACATTTCCGAGCAGTACTTC. This codes for CASSLRKSRDISEQYF.

The chain employs TRBV29-1 and TRBJ2-7; 9 bases align to TRBD1. Trimming removed 0 bases from V and 3 bases from J; junction bases left unmatched: 6. Germline V gene sequence: CDR1 SQVTM, CDR2 ANQGSEA. The CDR3 is 15 residues long. DNA of the CDR3: TGCAGCGTTGAAGATATGAGGACAGGGGTCTACGAGCAGTACTTC. It yields the protein CSVEDMRTGVYEQYF.

The rearrangement joins TRBV5-1 to TRBJ2-5; D might be TRBD2 (5 bases). Germline V gene data show CDR1 as SGHRS and CDR2 as YFSETQ. The CDR3 has 14 amino acids. Trimming pared 1 base from V and 4 bases from J, leaving 11 bases between. The chain's CDR3 is CASSLYRGAETQYF. DNA of the CDR3: TGCGCCAGCAGCTTGTACCGGGGTGCAGAGACCCAGTACTTC.

The table lists this clonotype with many counts. The rearrangement joins TRBV28 to TRBJ2-1, with TRBD2 matching 11 bases. This CDR3 spans 17 amino acids. Germline CDR1 and CDR2: MDHEN and SYDVKM. Trimming at V came to 4 bases and at J to 7 bases, leaving 12 bases not matched to a gene. For the CDR3, the DNA is TGTGCCAGCAGTTCCGATTTAACTAGCGGGAGTCCAAATGAGCAGTTCTTC. Amino acids: CASSSDLTSGSPNEQFF.

This clonotype was detected ten times or more. V usage is TRBV7-9 and J usage is TRBJ1-2; no clear D gene. Germline V CDR1 and CDR2: SEHNR, FQNEAQ (reference sequence). This CDR3 comprises 13 residues. V lost 6 bases to trimming and J lost 4 bases, with 12 bases between them. CDR3 amino acids: CASRGSGRYGYTF. DNA for the CDR3: TGTGCCAGCAGGGGTTCTGGTCGCTATGGCTACACCTTC.

The chain carries TRBV18 and TRBJ1-4; D is uncertain. The germline gives CDR1 KGHSH, CDR2 LQKENI. V lost 2 bases, J lost 0 bases, and 7 bases lay in between. The CDR3 length is 15 residues. The CDR3 region is CASSPSRSTNEKLFF. The CDR3, as DNA: TGTGCCAGCTCACCATCGCGGTCAACTAATGAAAAACTGTTTTTT.